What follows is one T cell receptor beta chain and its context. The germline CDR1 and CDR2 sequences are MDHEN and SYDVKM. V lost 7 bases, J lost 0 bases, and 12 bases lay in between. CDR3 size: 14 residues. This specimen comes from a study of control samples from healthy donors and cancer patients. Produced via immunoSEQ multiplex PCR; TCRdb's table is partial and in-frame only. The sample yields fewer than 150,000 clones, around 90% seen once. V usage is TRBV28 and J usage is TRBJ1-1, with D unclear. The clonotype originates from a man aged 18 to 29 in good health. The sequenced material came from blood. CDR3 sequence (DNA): TGTGCCAGCACCTTCCCAGGACTGAACACTGAAGCTTTCTTT. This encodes CASTFPGLNTEAFF.